Below are 7 T cell receptor beta chains sequenced from a single sample in a study of blood T cell repertoires in COVID-19. Data came from immunoSEQ multiplex PCR; TCRdb stores just in-frame clones and leaves some out. The sample includes around 93,000 clones, over 70% of them seen just once. Sequencing was carried out using peripheral blood. All receptors come from a man older than 75 with acute or convalescent COVID-19.

V gene TRBV14 combines with J gene TRBJ2-7; D possibly corresponds to TRBD1 (5 bases). The CDR3 totals 13 residues. V was shortened by 4 bases and J by 0 bases, with 7 bases between the two germline ends. Germline V gene data show CDR1 as SGHDN and CDR2 as FVKESK. In nucleotides, the CDR3 is TGTGCCAGCAGCCCCAGGGACTCCTACGAGCAGTACTTC. Translation gives CASSPRDSYEQYF. Together with reference TRBV14 and TRBJ2-7, the CDR3 gives the full variable domain: EAGVTQFPSHSVIEKGQTVTLRCDPISGHDNLYWYRRVMGKEIKFLLHFVKESKQDESGMPNNRFLAERTGGTYSTLKVQPAELEDSGVYFCASSPRDSYEQYFGPGTRLTVT.

The chain combines TRBV15 with TRBJ2-3; 14 bases line up with TRBD2. The ends lost 5 bases at V and 5 bases at J; junction bases unmatched: 12. The CDR3 loop spans 18 amino acids. Germline-derived CDR1 and CDR2 are LNHNV and YYDKDF (reference sequence). The CDR3 spells CATSGSTGLAGAGDTQYF. The DNA of the CDR3 is TGTGCCACCAGCGGATCTACGGGACTAGCGGGAGCGGGAGATACGCAGTATTTT.

The count of this clone is one. The rearrangement links TRBV4-1 to TRBJ1-1; 9 bases align to TRBD1. Germline trimming cut 0 bases from V and 6 bases from J; bases unmatched to any gene: 8. The CDR3 spans 16 residues. The germline V gene has CDR1 MGHRA and CDR2 YSYEKL. The CDR3 here is CASSQESGTGRPEAFF. Here the CDR3 DNA reads TGCGCCAGCAGCCAAGAATCCGGGACAGGGCGTCCTGAAGCTTTCTTT.

As to this clone: Other DNA sequences in the sample encode the same CDR3. The chain combines TRBV3-1 (or the pseudogene TRBV3-2) with TRBJ1-2; a weak D match, TRBD1 (6 bases). This CDR3 has 13 residues. CDR1 and CDR2 (germline): LGHDT, YNNKEL (reference sequence). Trimming left V 1 base short and J 6 bases short, with 9 bases between. Written as DNA, the CDR3 is TGTGCCAGCAGCCAAGGCCAGGGGAATGGCTACACCTTC. It yields the protein CASSQGQGNGYTF.

The V call is TRBV9, the J call TRBJ1-5, with 9 positions matching TRBD1. With 3 bases clipped from V and 7 bases from J, the junction kept 8 bases outside the gene matches. The CDR3 is 15 amino acids. Per germline, CDR1 SGDLS and CDR2 YYNGEE. The CDR3 protein is CASSDGTGFGQPQHF. In nucleotides, the CDR3 is TGTGCCAGCAGCGACGGGACAGGGTTTGGACAGCCCCAGCATTTT.

This clone was seen only a few times. In DNA form, the CDR3 reads TGTGCCAGCAGCTTGAGTCCCCTATCAACTAATGAAAAACTGTTTTTT. This gives the protein CASSLSPLSTNEKLFF. The chain has TRBV5-8 and TRBJ1-4; D uncertain. The V and J ends lost 1 base and 0 bases respectively, with 10 bases between them. Germline loops: CDR1 SGHTS, CDR2 YDEGEE. The CDR3 covers 16 residues. The variable domain in full, completed from reference TRBV5-8 and TRBJ1-4, reads EAGVTQSPTHLIKTRGQQATLRCSPISGHTSVYWYQQALGLGLQFLLWYDEGEERNRGNFPPRFSGRQFPNYSSELNVNALELEDSALYLCASSLSPLSTNEKLFFGSGTQLSVL.

The chain recombines TRBV7-9 with TRBJ2-7; maybe TRBD1 (6 bases). CDR1 SEHNR and CDR2 FQNEAQ come from the germline V gene (reference sequence). The CDR3 runs to 14 residues. The germline V and J ends were trimmed by 9 bases and 3 bases, with 18 bases remaining between them. CDR3 protein: CASVRDMLGYEQYF. The CDR3 coding sequence is TGTGCCAGTGTCCGGGACATGCTTGGCTACGAGCAGTACTTC.